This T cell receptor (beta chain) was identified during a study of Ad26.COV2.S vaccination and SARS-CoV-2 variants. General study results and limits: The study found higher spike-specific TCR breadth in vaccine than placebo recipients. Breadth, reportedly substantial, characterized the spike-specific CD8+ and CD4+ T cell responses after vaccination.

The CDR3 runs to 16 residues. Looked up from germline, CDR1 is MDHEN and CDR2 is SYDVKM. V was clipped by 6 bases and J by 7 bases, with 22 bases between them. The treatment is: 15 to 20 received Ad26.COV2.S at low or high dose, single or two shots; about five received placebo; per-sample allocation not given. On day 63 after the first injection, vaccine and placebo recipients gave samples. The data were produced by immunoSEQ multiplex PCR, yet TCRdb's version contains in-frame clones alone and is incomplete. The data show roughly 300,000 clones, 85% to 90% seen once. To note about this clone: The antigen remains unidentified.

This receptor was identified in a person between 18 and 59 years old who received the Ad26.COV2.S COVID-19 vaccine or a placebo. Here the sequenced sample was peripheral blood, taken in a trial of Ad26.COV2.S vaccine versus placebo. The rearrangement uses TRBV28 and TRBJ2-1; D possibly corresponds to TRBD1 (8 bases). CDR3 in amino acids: CASRPPRTGRANEQFF. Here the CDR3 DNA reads TGTGCCAGCAGACCCCCCCGGACAGGGAGGGCGAATGAGCAGTTCTTC. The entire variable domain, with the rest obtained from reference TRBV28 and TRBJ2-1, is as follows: DVKVTQSSRYLVKRTGEKVFLECVQDMDHENMFWYRQDPGLGLRLIYFSYDVKMKEKGDIPEGYSVSREKKERFSLILESASTNQTSMYLCASRPPRTGRANEQFFGPGTRLTVL.